This T cell receptor beta chain was observed in a study of shared clonotypes between healthy human individuals. The V gene's germline CDR1 is SGHRS and CDR2 YFSETQ. Trimming took 4 bases from V and 6 from J, leaving 10 bases between them. This CDR3 is built from 12 residues. This table comes from immunoSEQ multiplex PCR, and its TCRdb copy is limited to in-frame clones, with some not included. The sample shows 2.3 million or so clones, approximately 93% of them seen only once. This chain uses TRBV5-1 with TRBJ1-2; D remains unclear. The source of this sequence is a man younger than 35 in good health. Some clones in this sample may be carry-over from other donors' samples. The sequencing input was naive CD4+ T cells from PBMCs. This sample's subset: CD45RA+ positively selected. Here the CDR3 DNA reads TGCGCCAGCAGCAACCTTCGTAATGGCTACACCTTC. Residues: CASSNLRNGYTF.